Presented here are 9 T cell receptor beta chains from one specimen sequenced in a study of vaccination effects on CD4 cells after COVID-19. Investigators separated out CD4+ T cells once around nine days of culture had passed. The antigens for these receptors are not known. Data came from immunoSEQ multiplex PCR; TCRdb stores just in-frame clones and leaves some out. The sample has under 40,000 clones; about 81% are singletons. The specimen was CD4+ T cells from PBMCs cultured without peptide, collected before COVID-19 vaccination. Source of these receptors: a human donor who received a COVID-19 vaccine.

The chain is built from TRBV5-6 and TRBJ1-2, with unresolved D. V gave up 4 bases and J gave up 8 bases, with 21 bases separating them. Germline CDR1 and CDR2: SGHDT and YYEEEE. CDR3 length: 15 residues. DNA of the CDR3: TGTGCCAGCAGCGTTACGGGCGTCGTCATAGGCGGCTACACCTTC. Amino acid sequence: CASSVTGVVIGGYTF.

V gene TRBV24-1 combines with J gene TRBJ1-5, with a possible D match to TRBD1 (5 bases). CDR1 and CDR2 (germline): KGHDR, SFDVKD. The germline V and J ends were trimmed by 5 bases and 1 base, with 20 bases remaining between them. The length of the CDR3 is 18 residues. This chain's CDR3 is CATSGVVGTGPSNQPQHF. The CDR3 bases are TGTGCCACCAGTGGTGTTGTAGGAACAGGACCGAGCAATCAGCCCCAGCATTTT.

The chain carries TRBV12-3 or TRBV12-4 and TRBJ1-2; TRBD1 might be the D (5 bases). With 3 bases removed from V and 5 bases from J, the gap between germline ends came to 10 bases. The CDR3 has 13 amino acids. DNA of the CDR3: TGTGCCAGCAGTTTTGCAGGGTTTTATGGCTACACCTTC. Encoded protein: CASSFAGFYGYTF.

Written as DNA, the CDR3 is TGTGCCAGCAGCTTGAGGGGGGAGCTGTTTTTT. It encodes CASSLRGELFF. The V gene is TRBV7-2, the J gene TRBJ2-2; D is ambiguous. The CDR3 contains 11 residues. The V gene's germline CDR1 is SGHTA and CDR2 FQGNSA. V was cut by 3 bases and J by 8 bases, with 4 bases left in between.

The rearrangement joins TRBV28 to TRBJ1-5; no firm D call. This CDR3 has 12 residues. Deletions cut 2 bases from V and 6 bases from J, with 5 bases between. In germline, CDR1 is MDHEN, CDR2 SYDVKM. The CDR3 DNA reads TGTGCCAGCAGTTTAGCAGGTCAGCCCCAGCATTTT. Amino acids: CASSLAGQPQHF.

J is TRBJ2-5 and V is TRBV10-3; D tentatively reads TRBD1 or TRBD2 (5 bases each). This CDR3 has 14 residues. Per germline, CDR1 ENHRY and CDR2 SYGVKD. The germline V and J ends were trimmed by 7 bases and 2 bases, with 14 bases remaining between them. The CDR3 region is CAITPSGAQETQYF. In DNA form, the CDR3 reads TGTGCCATCACACCTTCCGGGGCTCAAGAGACCCAGTACTTC.

The gene calls are TRBV18 and TRBJ2-3; 7 bases are shared with TRBD1. Germline CDR1 and CDR2: KGHSH and LQKENI. After removal of 3 bases from V and 7 bases from J, the junction contained 10 bases not matched to a gene. The CDR3 is 15 amino acids. CDR3 in amino acids: CASSPRQGKDHTQYF. The CDR3 bases are TGTGCCAGCTCACCCCGACAGGGAAAGGACCATACGCAGTATTTT. Using reference TRBV18 and TRBJ2-3 for the parts outside the CDR3, the full variable domain is NAGVMQNPRHLVRRRGQEARLRCSPMKGHSHVYWYRQLPEEGLKFMVYLQKENIIDESGMPKERFSAEFPKEGPSILRIQQVVRGDSAAYFCASSPRQGKDHTQYFGPGTRLTVL.

The chain joins TRBV10-2 to TRBJ1-5; D unresolved. This CDR3 has 13 residues. Trimming left V 5 bases short and J 0 bases short, with 5 bases between. CDR1 and CDR2 from the germline V gene are WSHSY and SAAADI. CDR3 bases: TGCGCCAGCAGTACGGGTAGCAATCAGCCCCAGCATTTT. Translated: CASSTGSNQPQHF.

This clone was seen a few times. V and J are TRBV28 and TRBJ2-5; TRBD1 matches 9 bases. The CDR3 is 14 residues long. The trim removed 6 bases at V and 4 bases at J, leaving 6 bases unmatched. Germline V gene data show CDR1 as MDHEN and CDR2 as SYDVKM. The CDR3 DNA reads TGTGCCAGCAGGGCACAGGGGGCTGGAGAGACCCAGTACTTC. This gives the protein CASRAQGAGETQYF. Complete variable domain (other parts from reference TRBV28 and TRBJ2-5): DVKVTQSSRYLVKRTGEKVFLECVQDMDHENMFWYRQDPGLGLRLIYFSYDVKMKEKGDIPEGYSVSREKKERFSLILESASTNQTSMYLCASRAQGAGETQYFGPGTRLLVL.